What follows are 14 T cell receptor beta chains derived from one specimen sequenced in a study of sequential checkpoint blockade in melanoma. Treatment specified: randomized to nivolumab then ipilimumab (arm A) or the reverse (arm B). Clones were read by immunoSEQ multiplex PCR, and TCRdb kept only the in-frame ones, dropping some. The sample comprises tens of thousands of clones, roughly 78% of which are singletons, and approximately 10% rests with the top ten. The sample here was CD8+ T cells sorted from blood (inferred from file names), taken from a patient given nivolumab and ipilimumab in sequence. The receptors originated from a human donor with melanoma.

This chain uses TRBV5-7 with TRBJ2-1; 8 nucleotides match TRBD1. TRBV5-7 belongs to the ORF category, with a function that is uncertain. Germline trimming cut 2 bases from V and 12 bases from J; bases unmatched to any gene: 4. This CDR3 contains 12 residues. The CDR3 bases are TGTGCCAGCAGCTTACAGGGGGGAGGGCAGTTCTTC. Its protein is CASSLQGGGQFF.

The rearrangement links TRBV28 to TRBJ1-1; a possible D gene is TRBD1 (5 bases). Germline-derived CDR1 and CDR2 are MDHEN and SYDVKM. CDR3 length: 16 residues. V gave up 7 bases and J gave up 0 bases, with 18 bases separating them. The CDR3 DNA sequence: TGTGCCAGCACCGACGGGTGGGGGGGATTGAACACTGAAGCTTTCTTT. Translating gives CASTDGWGGLNTEAFF.

The rearrangement uses TRBV12-5 and TRBJ1-5; 7 bases are shared with TRBD1. Germline assignment: CDR1 LGHNT and CDR2 FRNRAP. V lost 1 base to trimming and J lost 1 base; unmatched junction nucleotides: 7. The CDR3 covers 17 residues. CDR3 in DNA: TGTGCTAGTGGTTTGGCCTGGGACAGCGGGAGCAATCAGCCCCAGCATTTT. Amino acid sequence: CASGLAWDSGSNQPQHF.

This clone was seen only once. This chain's CDR3 is CASSIVAGGSTDTQYF. CDR3 sequence (DNA): TGTGCCAGTAGTATAGTGGCGGGAGGGAGCACAGATACGCAGTATTTT. The chain recombines TRBV19 with TRBJ2-3, with TRBD2 identical over 9 bases. Germline CDR1 and CDR2: LNHDA and SQIVND (reference sequence). This CDR3 region has 16 residues. With V trimmed by 1 base and J by 0 bases, 2 bases remained unmatched.

The chain uses TRBV6-1 and TRBJ1-1; 8 positions agree with TRBD1. The ends lost 0 bases at V and 3 bases at J; junction bases unmatched: 12. The CDR3 is 18 amino acids. Germline V gene sequence: CDR1 MNHNS, CDR2 SASEGT. Here the CDR3 reads CASSEALRGQVWDTEAFF. The CDR3 DNA sequence: TGTGCCAGCAGTGAAGCGCTTCGGGGACAGGTTTGGGACACTGAAGCTTTCTTT.

The chain links TRBV14 to TRBJ2-3; 13 bases line up with TRBD2. The CDR3 is 18 residues long. The trim removed 4 bases at V and 6 bases at J, leaving 13 bases unmatched. The germline V gene has CDR1 SGHDN and CDR2 FVKESK. The CDR3 DNA is TGTGCCAGCAGCCTTACGCCGGGACTAGCGGGATTTGGGGATACGCAGTATTTT. Translated, it gives CASSLTPGLAGFGDTQYF. The whole variable domain, remainder taken from reference TRBV14 and TRBJ2-3, is EAGVTQFPSHSVIEKGQTVTLRCDPISGHDNLYWYRRVMGKEIKFLLHFVKESKQDESGMPNNRFLAERTGGTYSTLKVQPAELEDSGVYFCASSLTPGLAGFGDTQYFGPGTRLTVL.

This chain uses TRBV7-6 with TRBJ2-7, with 11 bases that match TRBD2. The CDR3 runs to 16 residues. Trimming cost V 4 bases and J 3 bases; bases outside gene matches: 8. CDR1 SGHVS and CDR2 FNYEAQ come from the germline V gene. The chain's CDR3 is CASSSLSGRGDYEQYF. For the CDR3, the DNA is TGTGCCAGCAGCTCCCTTAGCGGGAGGGGAGACTACGAGCAGTACTTC.

The CDR3 loop is CASRLTANTEAFF. The CDR3 DNA reads TGTGCCAGCAGGCTTACAGCGAACACTGAAGCTTTCTTT. V gene TRBV7-2 combines with J gene TRBJ1-1; unclear D gene. This CDR3 contains 13 residues. Germline V lookup: CDR1 SGHTA, CDR2 FQGNSA. Trimming left V 6 bases short and J 1 base short, with 9 bases between.

The rearrangement joins TRBV18 to TRBJ1-5, with TRBD1 identical over 11 bases. The CDR3 consists of 14 residues. Unmatched junction bases numbered 2, after V lost 2 bases and J lost 8 bases. The germline V gene encodes CDR1 KGHSH and CDR2 LQKENI. The CDR3: CASSPGTGGEPQHF. CDR3 nucleotides: TGTGCCAGCTCACCAGGGACAGGGGGTGAGCCCCAGCATTTT.

This sequence joins TRBV19 and TRBJ1-4; maybe TRBD1 (5 bases). V was pared by 3 bases and J by 8 bases, with 13 bases between. The CDR3 has 14 residues. Germline V gene sequence: CDR1 LNHDA, CDR2 SQIVND (reference sequence). The CDR3 spells CASSIAGRNEKLFF. As DNA, the CDR3 is TGTGCCAGTAGTATCGCGGGGCGAAACGAAAAACTGTTTTTT.

In this sample, this clone turned up a few times. This sequence joins TRBV19 and TRBJ1-5; 7 nucleotides align to TRBD1. Germline V gene sequence: CDR1 LNHDA, CDR2 SQIVND (reference sequence). V shed 7 bases and J 5 bases; nucleotides not matched to a gene: 2. CDR3 length: 12 residues. Here the CDR3 reads CASTGGHQPQHF. As DNA, the CDR3 is TGTGCCAGTACAGGGGGTCATCAGCCCCAGCATTTT.

The J gene is TRBJ2-5, the V gene TRBV19; 9 positions agree with TRBD1. In germline, CDR1 is LNHDA, CDR2 SQIVND (reference sequence). V was pared by 7 bases and J by 6 bases, with 12 bases of the junction left unmatched. CDR3 length: 15 residues. CDR3 in amino acids: CASKEGQGAMKTQYF. CDR3 nucleotides: TGTGCCAGTAAGGAGGGACAGGGAGCGATGAAGACCCAGTACTTC.

The CDR3 DNA reads as TGTGCCAGTAGTAAGACAGGTACAAGGGAGACCCAGTACTTC. As protein: CASSKTGTRETQYF. The V call is TRBV19, the J call TRBJ2-5; possibly TRBD1 for D (6 bases). The CDR3 runs 14 residues. Germline V gives CDR1 LNHDA, CDR2 SQIVND (reference sequence). V was pared by 4 bases and J by 5 bases, with 14 bases between.

This clone was detected only a few times. The J gene is TRBJ1-5, the V gene TRBV6-4; possible D gene TRBD1, 5 bases. CDR1 and CDR2 from the germline V gene are MRHNA and SNTAGT. This CDR3 has 16 residues. Between the trimmed V and J ends, which lost 4 bases and 4 bases, there was a span of 17 bases. CDR3 coding DNA: TGTGCCAGCAGTGGCCCTACAGGTGGCTGGAATCAGCCCCAGCATTTT. Amino acid sequence: CASSGPTGGWNQPQHF.